A single T cell receptor (beta chain) is shown here with its context. The source of the sample is a study of shared T cell receptors in the human thymus. The repertoire was sequenced with immunoSEQ multiplex PCR; TCRdb's copy has only in-frame clones and lacks some. The repertoire has about 610,000 clones, 88% of them found once; the top ten carry around 0.0099%. These sequences were also reported in another study, on human thymus T cells. From that report: The thymus was resected at corrective cardiac surgery. Thymic as well as blood repertoires seemed to favor certain V and J genes unevenly. Thymic repertoires from unrelated individuals overlapped highly, related research reported.

This TCR came from a boy younger than two with a congenital heart defect. Sequenced material: thymocytes.

The CDR3 region is CASSSGADPTSASYNEQFF. The CDR3 DNA is TGTGCCAGCAGCTCCGGCGCCGATCCAACTAGCGCCTCCTACAATGAGCAGTTCTTC. The J gene is TRBJ2-1, the V gene TRBV7-9, with 7 bases lining up with TRBD2. This CDR3 has 19 residues. Germline V gene sequence: CDR1 SEHNR, CDR2 FQNEAQ (reference sequence). With V trimmed by 4 bases and J by 0 bases, 15 bases remained unmatched.